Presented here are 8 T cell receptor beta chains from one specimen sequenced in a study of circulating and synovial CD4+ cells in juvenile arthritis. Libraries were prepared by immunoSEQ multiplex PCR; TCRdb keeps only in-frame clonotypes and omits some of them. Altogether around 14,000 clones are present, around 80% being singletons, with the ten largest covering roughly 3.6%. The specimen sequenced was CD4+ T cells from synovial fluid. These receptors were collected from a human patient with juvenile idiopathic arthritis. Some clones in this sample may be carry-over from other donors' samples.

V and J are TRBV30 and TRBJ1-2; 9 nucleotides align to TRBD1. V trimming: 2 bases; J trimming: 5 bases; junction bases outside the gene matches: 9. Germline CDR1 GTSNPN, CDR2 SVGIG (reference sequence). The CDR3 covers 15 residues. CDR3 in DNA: TGTGCCTGGAGTCGGCCGGGACAGGGCAGTTATGGCTACACCTTC. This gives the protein CAWSRPGQGSYGYTF.

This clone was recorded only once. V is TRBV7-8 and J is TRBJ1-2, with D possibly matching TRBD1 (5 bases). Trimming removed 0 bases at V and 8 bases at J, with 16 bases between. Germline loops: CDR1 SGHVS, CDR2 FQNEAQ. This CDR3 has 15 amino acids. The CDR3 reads CASSLAYGGEDGYTF. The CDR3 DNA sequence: TGTGCCAGCAGCTTAGCGTATGGAGGGGAGGACGGCTACACCTTC.

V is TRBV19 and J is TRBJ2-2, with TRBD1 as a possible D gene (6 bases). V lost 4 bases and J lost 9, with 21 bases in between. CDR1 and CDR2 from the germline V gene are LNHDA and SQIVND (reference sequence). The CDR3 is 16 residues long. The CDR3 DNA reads TGTGCCAGTAGTAGGGTAGGCAGGGGTAAAGCGAGGGAGCTGTTTTTT. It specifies CASSRVGRGKARELFF.

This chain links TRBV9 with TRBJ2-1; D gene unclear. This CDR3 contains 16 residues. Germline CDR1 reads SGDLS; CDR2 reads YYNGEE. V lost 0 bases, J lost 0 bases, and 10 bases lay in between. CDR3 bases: TGTGCCAGCAGCGTAGAACTCACGAGCTCCTACAATGAGCAGTTCTTC. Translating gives CASSVELTSSYNEQFF.

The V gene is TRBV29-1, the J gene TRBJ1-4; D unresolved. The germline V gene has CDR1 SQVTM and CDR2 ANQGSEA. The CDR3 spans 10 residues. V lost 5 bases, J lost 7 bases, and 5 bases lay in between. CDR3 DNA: TGCAGCGTTCTTCGTGAAAAACTGTTTTTT. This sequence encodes CSVLREKLFF.

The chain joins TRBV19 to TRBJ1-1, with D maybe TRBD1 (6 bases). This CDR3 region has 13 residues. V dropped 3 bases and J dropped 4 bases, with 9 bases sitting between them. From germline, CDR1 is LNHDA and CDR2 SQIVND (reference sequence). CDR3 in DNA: TGTGCCAGTAGTATGGGAGGGGGCACTGAAGCTTTCTTT. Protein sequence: CASSMGGGTEAFF.

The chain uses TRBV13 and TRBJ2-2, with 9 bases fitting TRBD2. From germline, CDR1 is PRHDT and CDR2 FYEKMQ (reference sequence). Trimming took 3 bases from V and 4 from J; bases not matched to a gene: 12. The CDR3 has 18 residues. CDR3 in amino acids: CASSFGERLAGFTGELFF. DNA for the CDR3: TGTGCCAGCAGCTTCGGGGAACGGCTAGCGGGATTCACCGGGGAGCTGTTTTTT.

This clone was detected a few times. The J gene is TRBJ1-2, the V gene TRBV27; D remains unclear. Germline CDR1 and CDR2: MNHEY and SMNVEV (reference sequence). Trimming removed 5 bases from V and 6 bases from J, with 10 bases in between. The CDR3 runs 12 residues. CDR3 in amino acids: CASSAGGNGYTF. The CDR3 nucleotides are TGTGCCAGCAGTGCGGGAGGGAATGGCTACACCTTC.